Below, one TCR beta chain is given with its context. The sample is drawn from a study of blood T cell repertoires in COVID-19. Across the study: Some COVID-19 samples were acute and others convalescent; all came from the United States, Italy and Spain. PBMCs, B-cell-depleted T cells, or T cells were the source of the cDNA or gDNA that made up the material.

Original methodology: It was from reference gene primer amplification that nucleated cell counts were estimated. Sequenced by immunoSEQ multiplex PCR; TCRdb stores in-frame clones only, minus some. From that table come the V and J calls and clone size; the DNA was used to work out D and trimming. The table includes about 120,000 clones, about 80% detected once. CDR1 LNHDA and CDR2 SQIVND come from the germline V gene (reference sequence). CDR3 size: 13 residues. V was pared by 3 bases and J by 5 bases, with 11 bases between. The sequenced material came from peripheral blood. The chain has TRBV19 and TRBJ2-7, with D maybe TRBD2 (6 bases). The TCR originated in a man in his 70s with active or convalescent COVID-19. The CDR3 nucleotides read TGTGCCAGTAGTATGGGGCTAGCGAACGAGCAGTACTTC. Amino acids: CASSMGLANEQYF.